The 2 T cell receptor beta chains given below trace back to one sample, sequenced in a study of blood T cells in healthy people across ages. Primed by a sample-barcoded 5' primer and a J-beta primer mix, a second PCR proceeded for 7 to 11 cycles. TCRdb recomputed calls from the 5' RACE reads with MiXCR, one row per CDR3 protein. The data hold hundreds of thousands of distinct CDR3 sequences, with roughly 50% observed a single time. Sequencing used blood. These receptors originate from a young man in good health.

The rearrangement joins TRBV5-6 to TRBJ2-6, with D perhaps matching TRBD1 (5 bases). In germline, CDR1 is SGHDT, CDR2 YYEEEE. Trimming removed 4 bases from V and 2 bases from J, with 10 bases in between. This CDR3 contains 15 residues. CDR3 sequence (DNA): TGTGCCAGCAGCCCGTACAGGACTGGGGCCAACGTCCTGACTTTC. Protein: CASSPYRTGANVLTF.

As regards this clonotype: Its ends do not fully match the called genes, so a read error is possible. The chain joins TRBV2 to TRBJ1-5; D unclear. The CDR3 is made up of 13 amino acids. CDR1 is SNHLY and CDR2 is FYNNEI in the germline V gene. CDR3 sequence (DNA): TGTGCCAGCAGTCCAGGTAGCAATCGGCCCCAGCATTTT. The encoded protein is CASSPGSNRPQHF.